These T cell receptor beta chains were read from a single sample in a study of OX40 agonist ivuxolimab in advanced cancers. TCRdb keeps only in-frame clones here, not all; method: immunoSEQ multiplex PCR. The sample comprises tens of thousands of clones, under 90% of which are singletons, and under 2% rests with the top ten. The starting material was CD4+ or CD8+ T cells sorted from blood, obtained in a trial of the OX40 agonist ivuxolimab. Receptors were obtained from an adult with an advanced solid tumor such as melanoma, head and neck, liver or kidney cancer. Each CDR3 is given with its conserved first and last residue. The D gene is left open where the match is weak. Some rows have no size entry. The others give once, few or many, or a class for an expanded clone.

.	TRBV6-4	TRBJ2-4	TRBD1	CASSDPPPRTGGENIQYF	TGTGCCAGCAGTGACCCTCCGCCGAGGACAGGGGGCGAGAACATTCAGTACTTC
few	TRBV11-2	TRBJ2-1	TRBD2	CASSFLGLAGVNEQFF	TGTGCCAGCAGCTTCCTGGGACTAGCGGGAGTTAATGAGCAGTTCTTC
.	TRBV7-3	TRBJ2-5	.	CASTGETQYF	TGTGCCAGCACCGGTGAGACCCAGTACTTC
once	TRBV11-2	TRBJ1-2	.	CASSISTGAGYTF	TGTGCCAGCAGCATATCCACGGGGGCTGGCTACACCTTC
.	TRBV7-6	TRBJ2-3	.	CASSLWGTDTQYF	TGTGCCAGCAGCCTCTGGGGAACAGATACGCAGTATTTT
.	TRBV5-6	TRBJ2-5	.	CASRRGPATSETQYF	TGTGCCAGCAGAAGGGGACCGGCAACTTCAGAGACCCAGTACTTC
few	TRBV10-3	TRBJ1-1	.	CAISVGSQGTEAFF	TGTGCCATCAGTGTTGGGAGCCAGGGGACTGAAGCTTTCTTT
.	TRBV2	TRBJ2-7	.	CASSGSYEQYF	TGTGCCAGCAGTGGCTCCTACGAGCAGTACTTC
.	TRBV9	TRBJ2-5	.	CASGRGGQETQYF	TGTGCCAGCGGGCGGGGCGGCCAAGAGACCCAGTACTTC
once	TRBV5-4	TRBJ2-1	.	CASSLPRAGSYNEQFF	TGTGCCAGCAGCTTGCCAAGGGCGGGCTCCTACAATGAGCAGTTCTTC
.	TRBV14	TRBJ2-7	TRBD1	CASSFLATGAEQYF	TGTGCCAGCAGCTTCCTCGCAACAGGGGCCGAGCAGTACTTC
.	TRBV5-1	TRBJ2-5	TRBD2	CASSSSGTETQYF	TGCGCCAGCAGCTCTAGCGGGACAGAGACCCAGTACTTC
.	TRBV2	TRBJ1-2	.	CATSGDGDYGYTF	TGTGCCACCTCCGGGGATGGGGACTATGGCTACACCTTC
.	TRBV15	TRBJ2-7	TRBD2	CATSRDFGGLNEQYF	TGTGCCACCAGCAGGGACTTCGGGGGACTAAACGAGCAGTACTTC
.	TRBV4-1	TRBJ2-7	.	CASSQALGELYEQYF	TGCGCCAGCAGCCAAGCCCTGGGGGAACTCTACGAGCAGTACTTC
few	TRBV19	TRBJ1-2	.	CASSWGNYGYTF	TGTGCCAGCTCCTGGGGAAACTATGGCTACACCTTC
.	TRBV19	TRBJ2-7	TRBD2	CASRGPRSGSYEQYF	TGTGCCAGTAGGGGGCCGCGGAGCGGGAGCTACGAGCAGTACTTC
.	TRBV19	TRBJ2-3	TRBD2	CASSGLAGVTDTQYF	TGTGCCAGTAGCGGACTAGCGGGGGTCACAGATACGCAGTATTTT
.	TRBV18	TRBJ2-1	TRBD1	CASSPPGQGLYNEQFF	TGTGCCAGCTCACCCCCAGGACAGGGGCTATACAATGAGCAGTTCTTC
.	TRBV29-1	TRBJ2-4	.	CSVAEGTALQYF	TGCAGCGTTGCTGAAGGGACTGCACTTCAGTACTTC
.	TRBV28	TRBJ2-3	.	CASSGHQEGDTQYF	TGTGCCAGCAGCGGACACCAAGAGGGGGATACGCAGTATTTT
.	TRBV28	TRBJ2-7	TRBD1	CASSPWPGTGSYEQYF	TGTGCCAGCAGTCCGTGGCCCGGGACAGGGTCCTACGAGCAGTACTTC
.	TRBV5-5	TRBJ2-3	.	CASSLARGEGDTQYF	TGTGCCAGCAGCTTGGCGAGGGGAGAAGGGGATACGCAGTATTTT
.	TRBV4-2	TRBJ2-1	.	CASSQDRRQNNEQFF	TGTGCCAGCAGCCAAGATAGGCGACAGAACAATGAGCAGTTCTTC
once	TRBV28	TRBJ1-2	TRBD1	CASTTWTGSKGRDGYTF	TGTGCCAGCACCACCTGGACAGGAAGTAAGGGGAGGGATGGCTACACCTTC
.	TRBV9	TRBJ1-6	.	CASSDDSLIDSPLHF	TGTGCCAGCAGCGACGACAGCCTCATCGATTCACCCCTCCACTTT
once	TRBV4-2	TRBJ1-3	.	CASRGTRGRNTIYF	TGTGCCAGCAGGGGGACAAGGGGAAGAAACACCATATATTTT
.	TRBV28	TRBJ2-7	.	CASSPGIYEQYF	TGTGCCAGCAGTCCTGGGATCTACGAGCAGTACTTC
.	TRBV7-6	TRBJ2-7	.	CASSLGIAGGTYEQYF	TGTGCCAGCAGCTTAGGTATTGCAGGGGGGACCTACGAGCAGTACTTC
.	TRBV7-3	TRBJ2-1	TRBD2	CASSLEAGAFNEQFF	TGTGCCAGCAGCTTAGAGGCGGGAGCGTTTAATGAGCAGTTCTTC
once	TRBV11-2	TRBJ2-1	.	CASRPVGGRDKEQFF	TGTGCCAGCAGACCCGTGGGTGGCAGGGATAAGGAGCAGTTCTTC
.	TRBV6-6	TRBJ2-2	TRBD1	CASSRDRGGAGELFF	TGTGCCAGCAGTCGGGACAGGGGAGGGGCCGGGGAGCTGTTTTTT
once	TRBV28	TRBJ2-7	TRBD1	CATKTPYGTGLHEQYF	TGTGCCACCAAAACCCCCTACGGGACAGGGCTCCACGAGCAGTACTTC
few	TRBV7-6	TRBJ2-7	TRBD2	CASSYQAAGGIGEQYF	TGTGCCAGCAGCTATCAAGCAGCGGGGGGAATCGGCGAGCAGTACTTC
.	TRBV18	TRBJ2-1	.	CASSLGGSRYNEQFF	TGTGCCAGCTCACTCGGTGGGTCACGCTACAATGAGCAGTTCTTC
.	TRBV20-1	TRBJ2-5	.	CSAAYQETQYF	TGCAGTGCAGCGTACCAAGAGACCCAGTACTTC
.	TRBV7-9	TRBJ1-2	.	CASSFGTGGYTF	TGTGCCAGCAGCTTTGGGACTGGGGGCTACACCTTC
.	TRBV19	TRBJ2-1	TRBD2	CASSIRGRTSRTYNEQFF	TGTGCCAGTAGTATAAGGGGAAGGACTAGCAGGACCTACAATGAGCAGTTCTTC
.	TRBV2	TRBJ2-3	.	CASSVESEDTQYF	TGTGCCAGCAGTGTGGAAAGTGAAGATACGCAGTATTTT
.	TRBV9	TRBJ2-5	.	CASSAEAWETQYF	TGTGCCAGCAGCGCCGAGGCCTGGGAGACCCAGTACTTC
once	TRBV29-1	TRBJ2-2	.	CSVATTGRNTGELFF	TGCAGCGTCGCAACTACGGGTAGAAACACCGGGGAGCTGTTTTTT
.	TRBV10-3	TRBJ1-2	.	CAISEGEEMGNYGYTF	TGTGCCATCAGTGAGGGAGAAGAGATGGGGAACTATGGCTACACCTTC
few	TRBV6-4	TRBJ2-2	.	CASSDGNTGELFF	TGTGCCAGCAGTGACGGGAACACCGGGGAGCTGTTTTTT
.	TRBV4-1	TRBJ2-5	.	CASSQEGRQETQYF	TGCGCCAGCAGCCAAGAGGGTCGGCAAGAGACCCAGTACTTC
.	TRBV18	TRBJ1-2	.	CASSPTGGEGYTF	TGTGCCAGCTCACCCACGGGGGGCGAAGGCTACACCTTC